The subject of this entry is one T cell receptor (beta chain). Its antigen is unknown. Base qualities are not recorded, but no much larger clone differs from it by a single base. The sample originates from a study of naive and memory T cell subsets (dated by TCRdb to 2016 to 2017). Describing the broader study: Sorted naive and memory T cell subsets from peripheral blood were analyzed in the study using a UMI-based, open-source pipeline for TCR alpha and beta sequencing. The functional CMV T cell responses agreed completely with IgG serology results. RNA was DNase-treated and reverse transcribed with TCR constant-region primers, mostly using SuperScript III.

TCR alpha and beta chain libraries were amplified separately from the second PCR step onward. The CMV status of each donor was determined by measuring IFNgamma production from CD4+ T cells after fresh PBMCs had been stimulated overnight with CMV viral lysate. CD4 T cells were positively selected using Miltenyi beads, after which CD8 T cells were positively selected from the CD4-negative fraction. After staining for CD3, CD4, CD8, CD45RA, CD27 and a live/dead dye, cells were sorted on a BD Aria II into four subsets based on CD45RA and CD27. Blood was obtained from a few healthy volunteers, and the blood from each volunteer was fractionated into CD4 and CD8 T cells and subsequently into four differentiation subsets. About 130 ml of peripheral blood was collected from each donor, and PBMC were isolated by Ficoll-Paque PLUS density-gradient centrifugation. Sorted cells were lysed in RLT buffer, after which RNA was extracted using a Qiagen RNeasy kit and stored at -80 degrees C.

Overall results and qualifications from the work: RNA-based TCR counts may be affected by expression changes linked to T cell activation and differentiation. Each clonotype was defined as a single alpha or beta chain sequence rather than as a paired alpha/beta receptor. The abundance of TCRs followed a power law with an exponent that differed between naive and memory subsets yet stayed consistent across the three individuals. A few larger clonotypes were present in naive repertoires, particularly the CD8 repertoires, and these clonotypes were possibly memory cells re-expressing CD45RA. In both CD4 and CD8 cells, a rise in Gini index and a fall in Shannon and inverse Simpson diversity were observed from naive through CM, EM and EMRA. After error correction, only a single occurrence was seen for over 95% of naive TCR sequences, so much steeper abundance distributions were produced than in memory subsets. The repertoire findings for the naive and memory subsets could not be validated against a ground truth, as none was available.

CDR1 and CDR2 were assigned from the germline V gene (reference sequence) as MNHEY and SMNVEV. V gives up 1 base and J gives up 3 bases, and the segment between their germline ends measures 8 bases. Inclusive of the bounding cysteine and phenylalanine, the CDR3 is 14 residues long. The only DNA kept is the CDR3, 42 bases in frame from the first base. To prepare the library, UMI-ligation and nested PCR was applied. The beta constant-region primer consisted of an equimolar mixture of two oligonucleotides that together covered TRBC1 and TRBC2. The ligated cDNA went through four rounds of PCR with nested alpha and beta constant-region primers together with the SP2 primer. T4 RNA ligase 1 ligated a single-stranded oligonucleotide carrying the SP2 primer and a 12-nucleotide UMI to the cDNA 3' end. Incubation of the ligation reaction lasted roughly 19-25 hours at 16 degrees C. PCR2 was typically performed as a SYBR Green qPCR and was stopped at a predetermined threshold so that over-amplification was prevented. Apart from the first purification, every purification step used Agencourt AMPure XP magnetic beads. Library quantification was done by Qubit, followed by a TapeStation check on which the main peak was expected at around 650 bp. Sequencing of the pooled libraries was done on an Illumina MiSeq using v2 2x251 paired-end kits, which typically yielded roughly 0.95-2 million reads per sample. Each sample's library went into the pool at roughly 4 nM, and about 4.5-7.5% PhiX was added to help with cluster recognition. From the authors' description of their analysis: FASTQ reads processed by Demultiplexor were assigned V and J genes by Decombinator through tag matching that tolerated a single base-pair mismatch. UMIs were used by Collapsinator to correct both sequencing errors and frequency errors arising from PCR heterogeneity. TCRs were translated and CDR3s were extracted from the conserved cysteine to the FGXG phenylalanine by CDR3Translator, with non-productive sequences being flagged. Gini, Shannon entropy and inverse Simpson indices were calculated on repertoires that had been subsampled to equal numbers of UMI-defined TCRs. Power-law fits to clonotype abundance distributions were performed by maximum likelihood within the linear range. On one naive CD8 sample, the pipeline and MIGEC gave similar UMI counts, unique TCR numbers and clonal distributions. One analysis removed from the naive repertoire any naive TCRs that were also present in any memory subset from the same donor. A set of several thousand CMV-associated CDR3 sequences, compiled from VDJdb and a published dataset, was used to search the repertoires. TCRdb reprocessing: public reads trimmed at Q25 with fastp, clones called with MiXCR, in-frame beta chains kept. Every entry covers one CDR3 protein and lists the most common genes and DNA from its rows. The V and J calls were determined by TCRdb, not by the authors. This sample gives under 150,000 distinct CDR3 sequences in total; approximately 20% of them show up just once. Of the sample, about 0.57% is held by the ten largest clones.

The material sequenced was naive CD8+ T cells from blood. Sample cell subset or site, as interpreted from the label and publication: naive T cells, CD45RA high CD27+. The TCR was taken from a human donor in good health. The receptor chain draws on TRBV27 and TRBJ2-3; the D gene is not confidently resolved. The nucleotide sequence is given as TGTGCCAGCAGTTTATTTTGGGGAACAGATACGCAGTATTTT. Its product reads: CASSLFWGTDTQYF.